The 20 T cell receptor beta chains given below trace back to one sample, sequenced in a study of T cell repertoires in cytomegalovirus infection. These TCRs are of unknown antigen specificity. From the reads, TCRdb called clonotypes with MiXCR, one entry per CDR3 protein. Here the sample spans about 500,000 distinct CDR3 sequences, 33% being singletons. The input for sequencing was cultured PBMCs, taken from culture after CMV antigen stimulation. The receptors here all came from a human donor in good health (CMV status not recorded). Some clones in this sample may be carry-over from other donors' samples.

The V call is TRBV7-2, the J call TRBJ2-5; 8 nucleotides align to TRBD2. The CDR3 has 15 amino acids. With 1 base clipped from V and 4 bases from J, the junction kept 5 bases outside the gene matches. The germline CDR1 and CDR2 sequences are SGHTA and FQGNSA. As DNA, the CDR3 is TGTGCCAGCAGCTTAGTACGGACTAGCTCAGAGACCCAGTACTTC. Its translation is CASSLVRTSSETQYF. Variable domain in full (rest from reference TRBV7-2 and TRBJ2-5): GAGVSQSPSNKVTEKGKDVELRCDPISGHTALYWYRQSLGQGLEFLIYFQGNSAPDKSGLPSDRFSAERTGGSVSTLTIQRTQQEDSAVYLCASSLVRTSSETQYFGPGTRLLVL.

In this sample, this clonotype turned up many times. V is TRBV7-2 and J is TRBJ2-7, with 9 bases identical to TRBD2. Germline lookup yields CDR1 SGHTA and CDR2 FQGNSA. Losses at the gene ends were 4 bases for V and 5 bases for J; bases not matched to a gene: 9. There are 15 residues in the CDR3. CDR3 loop: CASSSTSGYINEQYF. CDR3 nucleotides: TGTGCCAGCAGCTCTACTAGCGGGTATATCAACGAGCAGTACTTC.

There are a few counts of this clonotype. The chain recombines TRBV7-2 with TRBJ1-1; D ambiguous. Trimming left V 2 bases short and J 1 base short, with 14 bases between. The length of the CDR3 is 16 residues. The V gene's germline CDR1 is SGHTA and CDR2 FQGNSA. The CDR3 bases are TGTGCCAGCAGCTTACGAAGAACAGCCACGAACACTGAAGCTTTCTTT. Protein: CASSLRRTATNTEAFF.

This clonotype was seen ten or more times. The genes are TRBV28 and TRBJ1-1; possibly TRBD1 for D (5 bases). Trimming pared 7 bases from V and 0 bases from J, leaving 18 bases between. This CDR3 region has 16 residues. Germline loops: CDR1 MDHEN, CDR2 SYDVKM. The CDR3 bases are TGTGCCAGCACCCCCCACGGGGGACCCATGAACACTGAAGCTTTCTTT. It yields the protein CASTPHGGPMNTEAFF.

This clonotype was seen ten or more times. The chain has TRBV7-2 and TRBJ2-1; TRBD1 or TRBD2 may be the D gene (5 bases each). Germline assignment: CDR1 SGHTA and CDR2 FQGNSA. This CDR3 contains 17 residues. V was pared by 4 bases and J by 0 bases, with 16 bases between. The CDR3 nucleotides are TGTGCCAGCAGCTCCTCCGTTTGGGGGAGCTCCTACAATGAGCAGTTCTTC. It yields the protein CASSSSVWGSSYNEQFF.

This clonotype occurred a few times. The chain joins TRBV7-2 to TRBJ2-7, with D tentatively TRBD2 (5 bases). This CDR3 has 14 amino acids. V lost 5 bases and J 3 bases, leaving 14 bases between the germline ends. Germline-derived CDR1 and CDR2 are SGHTA and FQGNSA. In nucleotides, the CDR3 is TGTGCCAGCAGCCGACTCCTACGGGACTACGAGCAGTACTTC. It codes for CASSRLLRDYEQYF.

The CDR3 bases are TGTGCCACCAAAAGTCAATGGGGCAGCTATGGCTACACCTTC. Its translation is CATKSQWGSYGYTF. V and J are TRBV2 and TRBJ1-2, with D maybe TRBD1 (5 bases). The length of the CDR3 is 14 residues. Germline V gives CDR1 SNHLY, CDR2 FYNNEI. Trimming removed 10 bases from V and 4 bases from J, with 19 bases in between.

The chain recombines TRBV6-1 with TRBJ2-3; D tentatively reads TRBD1 or TRBD2 (6 bases each). This CDR3 is 14 amino acids long. V lost 7 bases and J lost 2, with 13 bases in between. Germline V gives CDR1 MNHNS, CDR2 SASEGT. CDR3 nucleotide sequence: TGTGCCAGCACGGGGGCGGGAATCACAGATACGCAGTATTTT. Translation: CASTGAGITDTQYF.

This clonotype was seen a handful of times. J is TRBJ2-3 and V is TRBV27; 8 nucleotides agree with TRBD1. Trimming took 2 bases from V and 2 from J; bases not matched to a gene: 6. In germline, CDR1 is MNHEY, CDR2 SMNVEV (reference sequence). This CDR3 spans 16 amino acids. Written as DNA, the CDR3 is TGTGCCAGCAGTTTAGGCGGGGACAGGCCCACAGATACGCAGTATTTT. Translating gives CASSLGGDRPTDTQYF.

This clonotype showed up just a few times. The chain uses TRBV7-6 and TRBJ2-1; D tentatively reads TRBD1 or TRBD2 (5 bases each). The V gene lost 8 bases and the J gene lost 7 bases, with 9 bases spanning the gap. CDR3 size: 11 residues. Germline V gene data show CDR1 as SGHVS and CDR2 as FNYEAQ. The CDR3 nucleotides read TGTGCCAGCGGTGGGGGAAATGAGCAGTTCTTC. Translating it yields CASGGGNEQFF.

The chain carries TRBV4-1 and TRBJ1-6; 7 nucleotides match TRBD1. The V and J ends lost 0 bases and 5 bases, in that order; junction bases with no gene match: 10. The germline V gene has CDR1 MGHRA and CDR2 YSYEKL. CDR3 length equals 18 residues. In nucleotides, the CDR3 is TGCGCCAGCAGCCAAGATAAAGGTTGGGACAGCCATAATTCACCCCTCCACTTT. Its protein is CASSQDKGWDSHNSPLHF.

V usage is TRBV5-4 and J usage is TRBJ2-3; D gene unclear. Germline CDR1 reads SGHNT; CDR2 reads YYREEE (reference sequence). Trimming stripped 2 bases from V and 2 bases from J, with 6 bases between. CDR3 size: 13 residues. CDR3 DNA: TGTGCCAGCAGCTTACAAGTCACAGATACGCAGTATTTT. This translates into CASSLQVTDTQYF.

The chain carries TRBV7-6 and TRBJ2-1, with no clear D. CDR3 size: 12 residues. V lost 5 bases and J 9 bases, leaving 11 bases between the germline ends. The germline V gene has CDR1 SGHVS and CDR2 FNYEAQ. The CDR3 here is CASSPRASEQFF. The CDR3, as DNA: TGTGCCAGCAGCCCCCGGGCAAGTGAGCAGTTCTTC.

The table lists this clonotype with many counts. The V call is TRBV7-8, the J call TRBJ1-2; no definite D call. Trimming left V 2 bases short and J 5 bases short, with 18 bases between. Germline lookup yields CDR1 SGHVS and CDR2 FQNEAQ. The CDR3 sequence is 16 residues long. The CDR3 sequence: CASSLIAGQNLYGYTF. The CDR3 nucleotides are TGTGCCAGCAGCTTAATTGCGGGCCAGAACTTATATGGCTACACCTTC.

This clonotype was detected ten times or more. The CDR3 DNA is TGTGCCAGCAAAATTAGCGGGAGCGATGAGCAGTTCTTC. It codes for CASKISGSDEQFF. This sequence joins TRBV7-2 and TRBJ2-1; 9 nucleotides align to TRBD2. Germline CDR1 reads SGHTA; CDR2 reads FQGNSA. The CDR3 runs to 13 residues. V lost 7 bases, J lost 8 bases, and 6 bases stayed unmatched.

This clonotype occurred a few times. The rearrangement links TRBV11-1 to TRBJ1-1; tentative D call: TRBD1 (5 bases). Germline V gene sequence: CDR1 SGHAT, CDR2 FQDESV (reference sequence). Trimming cost V 4 bases and J 5 bases, with 11 bases left between them. This CDR3 comprises 13 residues. The CDR3 coding sequence is TGTGCCAGCAGCTCTGCGGGACGAACTGAAGCTTTCTTT. Its protein product is CASSSAGRTEAFF. Together with reference TRBV11-1 and TRBJ1-1, the CDR3 gives the full variable domain: EAEVAQSPRYKITEKSQAVAFWCDPISGHATLYWYRQILGQGPELLVQFQDESVVDDSQLPKDRFSAERLKGVDSTLKIQPAELGDSAMYLCASSSAGRTEAFFGQGTRLTVV.

This chain connects TRBV6-8 to TRBJ2-1; D perhaps matches TRBD2 (5 bases). Germline loops: CDR1 MNHGY, CDR2 SAAAGT. V shed 5 bases and J shed 2 bases, with 10 bases lying between them. The CDR3 is 14 amino acids. CDR3 region: CASSRGVAYNEQFF. The CDR3 DNA reads as TGTGCCAGCAGTCGGGGAGTCGCCTACAATGAGCAGTTCTTC.

Remarks on this clonotype: With a much larger clone just one base away, this may be a read error. The chain uses TRBV7-2 and TRBJ2-5, with 9 positions matching TRBD1. Per germline, CDR1 SGHTA and CDR2 FQGNSA. This CDR3 is built from 15 residues. CDR3 protein: CASSELQGARENQYF. The CDR3 DNA follows: TGTGCCAGCAGCGAATTACAGGGGGCACGGGAGAACCAGTACTTC.

The chain is built from TRBV9 and TRBJ1-2, with 9 bases matching TRBD1. CDR3 size: 15 residues. V shed 3 bases and J 3 bases; nucleotides not matched to a gene: 6. Germline CDR1 SGDLS, CDR2 YYNGEE. The CDR3 nucleotides read TGTGCCAGCAGCGGATACAGGGGGCGGGACTATGGCTACACCTTC. Translating gives CASSGYRGRDYGYTF.

This clonotype was observed a few times. The chain joins TRBV12-3 or TRBV12-4 to TRBJ1-3; D is undetermined. CDR3 length: 15 residues. The V gene lost 5 bases and the J gene lost 0 bases, with 11 bases spanning the gap. The CDR3 spells CASSTPPVSGNTIYF. As DNA, the CDR3 is TGTGCCAGCAGTACTCCGCCGGTCTCTGGAAACACCATATATTTT.